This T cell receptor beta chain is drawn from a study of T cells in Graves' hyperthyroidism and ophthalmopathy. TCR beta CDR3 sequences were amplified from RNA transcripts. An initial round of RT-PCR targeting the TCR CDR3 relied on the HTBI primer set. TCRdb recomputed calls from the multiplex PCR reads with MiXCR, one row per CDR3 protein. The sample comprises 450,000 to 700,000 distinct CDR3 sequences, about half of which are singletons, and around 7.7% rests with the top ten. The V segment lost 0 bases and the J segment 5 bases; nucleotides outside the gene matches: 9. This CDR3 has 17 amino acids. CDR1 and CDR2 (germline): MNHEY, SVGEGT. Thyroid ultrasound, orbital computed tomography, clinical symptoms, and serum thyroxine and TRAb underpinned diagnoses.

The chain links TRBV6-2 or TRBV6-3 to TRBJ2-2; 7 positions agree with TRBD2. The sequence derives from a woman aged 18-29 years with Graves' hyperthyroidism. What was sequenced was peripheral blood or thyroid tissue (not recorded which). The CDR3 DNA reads TGTGCCAGCAGTTACTCTGCGGGAGAAGGATGGACCGGGGAGCTGTTTTTT. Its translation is CASSYSAGEGWTGELFF.